This T cell receptor (beta chain) emerged from a study of blood T cells in healthy people across ages. A second PCR, run for about 6 to 11 cycles, used a sample-barcoded 5' primer plus a J-beta primer mix. Using its own MiXCR run on the 5' RACE reads, TCRdb lists one record per CDR3 protein. The repertoire consists of about a million distinct CDR3 sequences, with under 50% occurring once and the leading ten covering around an eighth. Germline loops: CDR1 MGHRA, CDR2 YSYEKL. The CDR3 length is 14 residues. The ends were cut back, 1 base at V and 10 bases at J, with 14 bases in the middle. The sample taken for sequencing was blood. This clonotype was sampled from a man between 25 and 39 years old in good health. The chain is built from TRBV4-1 and TRBJ2-1; D gene unclear. The CDR3 region has the DNA TGCGCCAGCAGCCAAGTGGTAACCATGCCGGAGCAGTTCTTC. Translating gives CASSQVVTMPEQFF.